One and the same sample provided the 21 T cell receptor beta chains below, sequenced in a study of human T cells and chemical hapten exposure. TCRdb processed the RACE reads anew with MiXCR; each CDR3 protein has one entry. The sample gives 240,000 or so distinct CDR3 sequences, 7.5% to 10% of which show up once; 2% to 3% is in the top ten. The time point: pre-sensitization, week 0. The treatment is: therapeutic diphenylcyclopropenone sensitization with weekly scalp DPC. The sequenced sample was whole blood, obtained in connection with sensitization to the hapten diphenylcyclopropenone (DPC). The receptors come from a woman in her forties with alopecia areata. Some clones in this sample may be carry-over from other donors' samples.

This clonotype was seen only a few times. The V call is TRBV6-6, the J call TRBJ1-5; D is uncertain. Germline CDR1 reads MNHNY; CDR2 reads SVGAGI (reference sequence). V was cut by 0 bases and J by 3 bases, with 15 bases left in between. The CDR3 loop spans 17 amino acids. For the CDR3, the DNA is TGTGCCAGCAGTTACTCCGACCGGGAGAGTTTCAATCAGCCCCAGCATTTT. Residues: CASSYSDRESFNQPQHF.

This clonotype was seen at least ten times. The chain is built from TRBV20-1 and TRBJ2-3; possible D gene TRBD1, 5 bases. Germline V gene lookup returns CDR1 DFQATT and CDR2 SNEGSKA (reference sequence). With 2 bases removed from V and 2 bases from J, the gap between germline ends came to 14 bases. This CDR3 has 15 residues. This chain's CDR3 is CSARSPEGVTDTQYF. DNA for the CDR3: TGCAGTGCTAGAAGCCCGGAAGGGGTCACAGATACGCAGTATTTT.

In its sample, this clonotype was seen a few times. The chain recombines TRBV29-1 with TRBJ2-3; 14 bases match TRBD2. The CDR3 is 17 residues long. Unmatched junction bases numbered 17, after V lost 7 bases and J lost 8 bases. Germline loops: CDR1 SQVTM, CDR2 ANQGSEA. CDR3 region: CSADQRGLAGVEATQYF. CDR3 nucleotide sequence: TGCAGCGCCGACCAGAGGGGACTAGCGGGAGTGGAGGCTACGCAGTATTTT.

This clonotype has just a few counts. The CDR3 region has the DNA TGCAGTGCCCCCGACAGGGCCACTAACTATGGCTACACCTTC. Residues: CSAPDRATNYGYTF. V is TRBV20-1 and J is TRBJ1-2, with 7 bases identical to TRBD1. CDR3 length: 14 amino acids. Germline-derived CDR1 and CDR2 are DFQATT and SNEGSKA (reference sequence). Trimming removed 6 bases from V and 0 bases from J; junction bases left unmatched: 7.

The J gene is TRBJ2-7, the V gene TRBV4-1, with 10 bases fitting TRBD1. Looked up from germline, CDR1 is MGHRA and CDR2 is YSYEKL. This CDR3 contains 16 residues. V dropped 0 bases and J dropped 5; count of bases not matched to a gene: 7. Written as DNA, the CDR3 is TGCGCCAGCAGCCAAGATAGGGACAGGGGCATTAACGAGCAGTACTTC. It yields the protein CASSQDRDRGINEQYF.

V and J are TRBV6-5 and TRBJ2-1, with a tentative D call TRBD1 (6 bases). Trimming cost V 1 base and J 7 bases, with 20 bases left between them. In germline, CDR1 is MNHEY, CDR2 SVGAGI. The CDR3 is 17 residues long. The CDR3 reads CASSYYSQGTEQNEQFF. The CDR3 DNA sequence: TGTGCCAGCAGTTACTATTCACAGGGCACCGAACAGAATGAGCAGTTCTTC.

At least ten counts were recorded for this clonotype. The chain uses TRBV5-1 and TRBJ2-7; 11 bases match TRBD1. J lost 0 bases, V lost 5 bases, and 10 bases had no gene match. This CDR3 contains 17 residues. CDR1 and CDR2 from the germline V gene are SGHRS and YFSETQ. The CDR3 nucleotides are TGCGCCAGCAGTCCCCGCTTCGGACAGGGGGCCTCCTACGAGCAGTACTTC. Translation: CASSPRFGQGASYEQYF.

The table lists this clonotype with many counts. The rearrangement joins TRBV5-1 to TRBJ2-5; D is unclear. Germline loops: CDR1 SGHRS, CDR2 YFSETQ. Between the trimmed V and J ends, which lost 3 bases and 4 bases, there was a span of 10 bases. The CDR3 runs 13 residues. In nucleotides, the CDR3 is TGCGCCAGCAGCTCCTTCTTAGGAGAGACCCAGTACTTC. Translated, it gives CASSSFLGETQYF.

The chain carries TRBV4-3 and TRBJ1-5; D is uncertain. Germline V gene sequence: CDR1 LGHNA, CDR2 YSLEER. Deletions cut 1 base from V and 3 bases from J, with 7 bases between. The CDR3 length is 14 residues. The CDR3 spells CASSQVAANQPQHF. The CDR3 DNA reads as TGCGCCAGCAGCCAAGTTGCCGCCAATCAGCCCCAGCATTTT.

The table lists this clonotype with a few counts. The V and J genes are TRBV27 and TRBJ2-7, with TRBD2 matching over 10 bases. The germline gives CDR1 MNHEY, CDR2 SMNVEV (reference sequence). The CDR3 covers 15 residues. Trimming took 4 bases from V and 3 from J; bases not matched to a gene: 6. DNA of the CDR3: TGTGCCAGCAGTTACGGGACTAGCGCTCTCTACGAGCAGTACTTC. Translating it yields CASSYGTSALYEQYF.

The chain recombines TRBV7-2 with TRBJ2-3; maybe TRBD1 (7 bases). Germline CDR1 is SGHTA and CDR2 is FQGNSA. V was clipped by 3 bases and J by 2 bases, with 15 bases between them. The CDR3 totals 16 residues. The CDR3 sequence: CASSFGRRGPTDTQYF. The CDR3 DNA follows: TGTGCCAGCAGCTTTGGGAGGAGGGGGCCCACAGATACGCAGTATTTT.

The chain recombines TRBV29-1 with TRBJ2-1; maybe TRBD1 (5 bases). The CDR3 loop spans 12 amino acids. Germline lookup yields CDR1 SQVTM and CDR2 ANQGSEA. Trimming pared 5 bases from V and 6 bases from J, leaving 11 bases between. CDR3 sequence (DNA): TGCAGCGTTCGGCAGGGCTCCAATGAGCAGTTCTTC. Translation gives CSVRQGSNEQFF.

The chain employs TRBV6-1 and TRBJ2-3; 7 nucleotides agree with TRBD2. The V segment lost 3 bases and the J segment 5 bases; nucleotides outside the gene matches: 11. This CDR3 has 16 residues. Germline assignment: CDR1 MNHNS and CDR2 SASEGT. The DNA for the CDR3 is TGTGCCAGCAGTGAGGTAGTGGCGGGAGTTAAAGATACGCAGTATTTT. It encodes CASSEVVAGVKDTQYF.

Ten or more counts support this clonotype. The V and J genes are TRBV12-3 or TRBV12-4 and TRBJ1-6; D may be TRBD1 (5 bases). This CDR3 has 15 residues. Trimming shortened V by 4 bases and J by 10 bases, and 17 bases separated the two germline ends. As DNA, the CDR3 is TGTGCCAGCAGTTCAGATACAGGATTTGGATCACCCCTCCACTTT. Its translation is CASSSDTGFGSPLHF.

This clonotype was picked up a small number of times. V usage is TRBV12-3 or TRBV12-4 and J usage is TRBJ2-1, with a weak D call TRBD2 (5 bases). This CDR3 region has 14 residues. The V and J ends lost 8 bases and 9 bases respectively, with 20 bases between them. The CDR3 DNA follows: TGTGCCAGCCGCCTAGCCCCAGAGGTCGGTGAGCAGTTCTTC. Protein sequence: CASRLAPEVGEQFF.

The chain has TRBV9 and TRBJ1-1, with D perhaps matching TRBD1 (6 bases). This CDR3 spans 18 amino acids. CDR1 SGDLS and CDR2 YYNGEE come from the germline V gene. V gave up 2 bases and J gave up 1 base, with 21 bases separating them. This CDR3 reads CASSVNPGHDGQNTEAFF. CDR3 bases: TGTGCCAGCAGCGTCAATCCGGGACACGACGGCCAGAACACTGAAGCTTTCTTT.

The chain couples TRBV4-3 to TRBJ2-1, with 8 bases matching TRBD2. Germline CDR1 is LGHNA and CDR2 is YSLEER. The trim removed 3 bases at V and 2 bases at J, leaving 6 bases unmatched. The CDR3 is 16 amino acids. CDR3 protein: CASSQKLAEPYNEQFF. Here the CDR3 DNA reads TGCGCCAGCAGCCAGAAACTAGCGGAGCCCTACAATGAGCAGTTCTTC.

CDR3 sequence reads: CASRPRPDTEAFF. The CDR3 DNA sequence: TGTGCAAGTCGCCCACGCCCGGACACTGAAGCTTTCTTT. The chain joins TRBV12-2 to TRBJ1-1; the table assigns TRBD1, which was not confirmed against the DNA. TRBV12-2 constitutes a pseudogene. The CDR3 is 13 residues long.

The chain has TRBV20-1 and TRBJ2-3; 10 bases align to TRBD1. V shed 6 bases and J 3 bases; nucleotides not matched to a gene: 6. Germline CDR1 and CDR2: DFQATT and SNEGSKA (reference sequence). The CDR3 sequence is 14 residues long. The CDR3 region is CSATWTGGTDTQYF. The CDR3 DNA is TGCAGTGCCACCTGGACAGGGGGGACAGATACGCAGTATTTT.

This clonotype has at least ten counts. The chain employs TRBV28 and TRBJ2-7; D may be TRBD1 or TRBD2 (6 bases each). Germline loops: CDR1 MDHEN, CDR2 SYDVKM. V was pared by 4 bases and J by 5 bases, with 15 bases between. There are 14 residues in the CDR3. In nucleotides, the CDR3 is TGTGCCAGCAGTTCTCACAGGGAGGCGGACGAGCAGTACTTC. This encodes CASSSHREADEQYF.

This clonotype was detected ten times or more. CDR3 nucleotides: TGCGCCAGCAGCTTGGCGTCTAGCGGGGGACAAGAGACCCAGTACTTC. Amino acids: CASSLASSGGQETQYF. J is TRBJ2-5 and V is TRBV5-1; the match to TRBD2 covers 10 bases. The CDR3 runs to 16 residues. Trimming at V came to 0 bases and at J to 2 bases, leaving 4 bases not matched to a gene. Germline V gene data show CDR1 as SGHRS and CDR2 as YFSETQ. Full variable domain (missing parts from reference TRBV5-1 and TRBJ2-5): KAGVTQTPRYLIKTRGQQVTLSCSPISGHRSVSWYQQTPGQGLQFLFEYFSETQRNKGNFPGRFSGRQFSNSRSEMNVSTLELGDSALYLCASSLASSGGQETQYFGPGTRLLVL.